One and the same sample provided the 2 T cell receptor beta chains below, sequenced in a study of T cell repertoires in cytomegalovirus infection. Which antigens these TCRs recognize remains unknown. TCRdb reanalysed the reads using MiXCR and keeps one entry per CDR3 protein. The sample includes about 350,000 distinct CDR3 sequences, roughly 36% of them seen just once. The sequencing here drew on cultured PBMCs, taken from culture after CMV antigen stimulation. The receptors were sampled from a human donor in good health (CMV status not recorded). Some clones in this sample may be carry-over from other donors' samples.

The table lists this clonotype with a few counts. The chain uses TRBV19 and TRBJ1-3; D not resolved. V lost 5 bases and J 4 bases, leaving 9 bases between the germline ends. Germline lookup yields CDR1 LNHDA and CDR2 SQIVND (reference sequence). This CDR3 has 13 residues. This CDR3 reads CASSYLEGNTIYF. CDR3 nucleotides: TGTGCCAGTAGTTACCTCGAGGGAAACACCATATATTTT.

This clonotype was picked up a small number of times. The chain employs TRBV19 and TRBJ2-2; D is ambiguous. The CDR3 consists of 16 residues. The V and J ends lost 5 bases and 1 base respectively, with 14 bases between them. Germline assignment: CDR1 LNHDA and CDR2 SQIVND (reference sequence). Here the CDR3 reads CASSPVGGVNTGELFF. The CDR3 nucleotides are TGTGCCAGTAGTCCGGTCGGTGGAGTGAACACCGGGGAGCTGTTTTTT.